The rows below give T cell receptor beta chains drawn from one sample of a study of cytomegalovirus exposure and HLA in healthy donors. TCRdb's table, derived via immunoSEQ multiplex PCR, lists solely in-frame clones and lacks some. Of 170,000 or so clones listed, less than 85% are singletons. Sequenced sample: PBMCs. The source is a boy younger than 18 in good health and CMV-seronegative. Each CDR3 is given with its conserved first and last residue. Each record gives: CDR3 protein, CDR3 DNA, clone size, J gene, D gene, V gene. The D gene is left open where the match is weak. Size values are once, few and many counts, or a class for expanded clones, and some rows have none.

CASSFLAGDWSYNEQFF | TGTGCCAGCAGCTTTCTAGCGGGAGATTGGTCCTACAATGAGCAGTTCTTC | NA | TRBJ2-1 | TRBD2 | TRBV7-2
CASSLDREYTGELFF | TGTGCCAGCAGCTTGGACCGGGAATACACCGGGGAGCTGTTTTTT | once | TRBJ2-2 | NA | TRBV5-6
CASSQVRVFTEAFF | TGCGCCAGCAGCCAAGTACGGGTGTTCACTGAAGCTTTCTTT | NA | TRBJ1-1 | NA | TRBV4-1
CASSIGDRDNEKLFF | TGTGCCAGTAGTATAGGGGACAGGGATAATGAAAAACTGTTTTTT | NA | TRBJ1-4 | TRBD1 | TRBV19
CASSEGREVNYGYTF | TGTGCCAGCAGTGAAGGCAGGGAGGTAAACTATGGCTACACCTTC | NA | TRBJ1-2 | NA | TRBV2
CASTTAYNEQFF | TGCGCCAGCACAACAGCCTACAATGAGCAGTTCTTC | NA | TRBJ2-1 | NA | TRBV5-1
CASSARTGEDYGYTF | TGTGCCAGTAGTGCCCGGACAGGGGAGGACTATGGCTACACCTTC | NA | TRBJ1-2 | TRBD1 | TRBV19
CASSPWTQRNQPQHF | TGTGCCAGCTCCCCTTGGACACAGAGGAATCAGCCCCAGCATTTT | NA | TRBJ1-5 | NA | TRBV18
CASSLGDETGVYGYTF | TGTGCCAGCAGCTTAGGGGACGAGACAGGGGTTTATGGCTACACCTTC | NA | TRBJ1-2 | TRBD1 | TRBV11-3
CATMWGREGDTQYF | TGTGCCACCATGTGGGGCAGGGAGGGGGATACGCAGTATTTT | NA | TRBJ2-3 | TRBD2 | TRBV15
CASSLGDRLDEQYF | TGTGCCAGCAGCTTAGGGGACAGGCTGGACGAGCAGTACTTC | NA | TRBJ2-7 | TRBD1 | TRBV7-3
CASSYSGQGANEQYF | TGTGCCAGCAGTTATTCGGGACAGGGGGCTAACGAGCAGTACTTC | NA | TRBJ2-7 | TRBD1 | TRBV6-6
CASSEDRNTGELFF | TGTGCCAGCTCCGAGGACAGGAACACCGGGGAGCTGTTTTTT | NA | TRBJ2-2 | NA | TRBV18
CASSTENYGYTF | TGTGCCAGTAGCACAGAGAACTATGGCTACACCTTC | NA | TRBJ1-2 | NA | TRBV19
CASSRDSGPQYF | TGTGCCAGCAGCCGGGACAGCGGCCCGCAGTATTTT | NA | TRBJ2-3 | TRBD1 | TRBV5-8
CASSQESGGASLNTEAFF | TGCGCCAGCAGCCAAGAATCAGGGGGCGCGTCCTTGAACACTGAAGCTTTCTTT | NA | TRBJ1-1 | TRBD1 | TRBV4-1
CASSLWDRDTDTQYF | TGCGCCAGCAGCCTATGGGACAGAGACACAGATACGCAGTATTTT | few | TRBJ2-3 | TRBD1 | TRBV5-1
CASSPLSGSTDTQYF | TGCGCCAGCAGCCCTCTGTCTGGCAGCACAGATACGCAGTATTTT | NA | TRBJ2-3 | NA | TRBV5-1
CASFLTVAKNIQYF | TGTGCCAGCTTCCTGACTGTAGCCAAAAACATTCAGTACTTC | NA | TRBJ2-4 | NA | TRBV2
CAWSTESSGNTIYF | TGTGCCTGGAGTACAGAATCCTCTGGAAACACCATATATTTT | NA | TRBJ1-3 | NA | TRBV30
CASSQSGSYEQYF | TGTGCCAGCAGCCAATCGGGATCCTACGAGCAGTACTTC | NA | TRBJ2-7 | NA | TRBV14
CATSRVPGDSYEQYF | TGTGCCACCAGCAGAGTGCCGGGGGACTCCTACGAGCAGTACTTC | NA | TRBJ2-7 | NA | TRBV15
CASSRLAGDEQYF | TGTGCCAGCAGCCGACTAGCGGGAGACGAGCAGTACTTC | NA | TRBJ2-7 | TRBD2 | TRBV9
CASSEIIGRGVYEQYF | TGTGCCAGCAGTGAAATTATCGGCAGGGGGGTGTACGAGCAGTACTTC | NA | TRBJ2-7 | NA | TRBV6-1
CASSRGGAADTQYF | TGTGCCAGCAGCCGCGGGGGGGCCGCAGATACGCAGTATTTT | NA | TRBJ2-3 | TRBD2 | TRBV7-2
CAISVRTGSSYEQYF | TGTGCCATCAGTGTCCGGACAGGGAGCTCCTACGAGCAGTACTTC | NA | TRBJ2-7 | TRBD1 | TRBV10-3
CASSYRTGLNEQFF | TGTGCCAGCAGTTACCGGACAGGGTTGAATGAGCAGTTCTTC | NA | TRBJ2-1 | TRBD1 | TRBV6-5
CASSRYGASGNTIYF | TGTGCCAGCAGTCGATATGGGGCCTCTGGAAACACCATATATTTT | NA | TRBJ1-3 | NA | TRBV6-5
CAWSVRSPSSEQFF | TGTGCCTGGAGTGTACGTTCTCCGTCGAGCGAGCAGTTCTTC | NA | TRBJ2-1 | NA | TRBV30
CASSQGQGNEKLFF | TGTGCCAGCAGCCAAGGACAGGGCAATGAAAAACTGTTTTTT | NA | TRBJ1-4 | TRBD1 | TRBV9
CASSLARDRGHNEQFF | TGTGCCAGCAGCTTAGCCCGGGACAGGGGACACAATGAGCAGTTCTTC | NA | TRBJ2-1 | TRBD1 | TRBV7-9
CASSESSVGATGELFF | TGTGCCAGCAGCGAGTCCTCCGTCGGAGCCACCGGGGAGCTGTTTTTT | NA | TRBJ2-2 | NA | TRBV11-1
CASSLTGVVSRGYTF | TGTGCCAGCAGCTTAACAGGGGTGGTTTCTCGAGGCTACACCTTC | NA | TRBJ1-2 | TRBD1 | TRBV5-4
CASSSRGAEGETQYF | TGTGCCAGCAGCTCTCGCGGGGCAGAGGGGGAGACCCAGTACTTC | NA | TRBJ2-5 | NA | TRBV7-6
CASRPLTDTLLTF | TGTGCCAGCAGGCCCCTGACTGATACCTTGCTTACCTTC | NA | TRBJ1-2 | NA | TRBV7-2
CASSVGTGAGELFF | TGTGCCAGCAGCGTAGGGACGGGAGCCGGGGAGCTGTTTTTT | NA | TRBJ2-2 | NA | TRBV9
CASSVKQGLYNEQFF | TGTGCCAGCAGCGTAAAACAGGGCTTATACAATGAGCAGTTCTTC | NA | TRBJ2-1 | NA | TRBV7-8
CASSYMSQNGYTF | TGTGCCAGCAGTTATATGTCACAGAACGGCTACACCTTC | NA | TRBJ1-2 | NA | TRBV6-6
CASSSPRGLRHEQYF | TGTGCCAGCAGCTCGCCTAGGGGGCTACGCCACGAGCAGTACTTC | few | TRBJ2-7 | TRBD1 | TRBV11-2
CATSRATKETQYF | TGTGCCACCAGCAGAGCTACCAAAGAGACCCAGTACTTC | NA | TRBJ2-5 | NA | TRBV15
CASSLGSGGFQETQYF | TGTGCCAGCAGCTTGGGTAGCGGGGGTTTTCAAGAGACCCAGTACTTC | NA | TRBJ2-5 | TRBD2 | TRBV7-3
CASSPYSGGEETQYF | TGTGCCAGCTCACCATATAGCGGGGGGGAAGAGACCCAGTACTTC | NA | TRBJ2-5 | TRBD2 | TRBV18
CASSEFAVEGGSPLHF | TGTGCCAGCAGTGAATTCGCCGTGGAGGGCGGGTCACCCCTCCACTTT | NA | TRBJ1-6 | NA | TRBV2
CASSSSGTGGVGTEAFF | TGCGCCAGCAGCTCATCCGGGACAGGGGGTGTTGGCACTGAAGCTTTCTTT | NA | TRBJ1-1 | TRBD1 | TRBV5-1
CASSERQGVNGYTF | TGTGCCAGCAGTGAGCGGCAGGGCGTAAATGGCTACACCTTC | NA | TRBJ1-2 | NA | TRBV2
CASSGNRGDGYTF | TGTGCCAGCAGCGGAAACAGGGGGGATGGCTACACCTTC | few | TRBJ1-2 | TRBD1 | TRBV7-6
CASSLYRNRGYGNTIYF | TGTGCCAGTAGTCTTTACAGGAACAGGGGTTATGGAAACACCATATATTTT | NA | TRBJ1-3 | TRBD1 | TRBV19
CAISRDSQPQHF | TGTGCCATCAGCAGGGATTCGCAGCCCCAGCATTTT | NA | TRBJ1-5 | NA | TRBV10-3
CSSSLLPYEQYF | TGTTCCAGCAGCTTACTCCCCTACGAGCAGTACTTC | NA | TRBJ2-7 | NA | TRBV7-9
CASSLDRGIVSGYTF | TGTGCCAGCAGTTTAGACAGGGGTATAGTAAGTGGCTACACCTTC | NA | TRBJ1-2 | TRBD1 | TRBV27
CASSTGTPPSSYGYTF | TGTGCCAGCAGTACCGGGACACCACCGAGCAGCTATGGCTACACCTTC | NA | TRBJ1-2 | NA | TRBV13
CASSLKTGTGLHF | TGTGCCAGCAGCCTCAAAACGGGGACAGGGCTCCACTTT | few | TRBJ1-6 | TRBD1 | TRBV9